These 28 T cell receptor beta chains were sequenced from one sample in a study of blood T cell repertoires in COVID-19. Repertoires were generated with immunoSEQ multiplex PCR, while TCRdb's copy carries only in-frame clones and drops some. Here the sample spans about 76,000 clones, about nine tenths being singletons. The sample taken for sequencing was peripheral blood. These receptors were obtained from an elderly woman with active or convalescent COVID-19.

The J gene is TRBJ1-1, the V gene TRBV6-5; D unresolved. The germline V and J ends were trimmed by 8 bases and 9 bases, with 16 bases remaining between them. Per germline, CDR1 MNHEY and CDR2 SVGAGI. The CDR3 runs 12 residues. This CDR3 is CASGSTTIKAFF. The CDR3 DNA follows: TGTGCCAGCGGGAGTACAACTATAAAAGCTTTCTTT.

The chain carries TRBV7-2 and TRBJ2-7; D possibly corresponds to TRBD1 (5 bases). There are 11 residues in the CDR3. From germline, CDR1 is SGHTA and CDR2 FQGNSA. Trimming stripped 3 bases from V and 5 bases from J, with 5 bases between. The CDR3 reads CASSLDNEQYF. In DNA form, the CDR3 reads TGTGCCAGCAGCTTGGACAACGAGCAGTACTTC.

This chain joins TRBV30 and TRBJ2-2; perhaps TRBD2 as D (5 bases). The CDR3 has 13 amino acids. Looked up from germline, CDR1 is GTSNPN and CDR2 is SVGIG (reference sequence). With 5 bases removed from V and 0 bases from J, the gap between germline ends came to 7 bases. The CDR3, as DNA: TGTGCCTGGTCAGCGGCGAACACCGGGGAGCTGTTTTTT. Amino acid sequence: CAWSAANTGELFF.

The gene calls are TRBV19 and TRBJ2-3; 8 bases are a match to TRBD2. V lost 5 bases to trimming and J lost 5 bases; unmatched junction nucleotides: 9. The CDR3 runs 15 residues. Per germline, CDR1 LNHDA and CDR2 SQIVND (reference sequence). The CDR3 spells CASSSLSGGEDTQYF. The CDR3 DNA sequence: TGTGCCAGTAGTTCCCTCTCGGGGGGGGAAGATACGCAGTATTTT.

The chain joins TRBV18 to TRBJ2-7; D uncertain. Germline CDR1 KGHSH, CDR2 LQKENI. The CDR3 consists of 14 residues. V shed 2 bases and J shed 0 bases, with 8 bases lying between them. The CDR3 protein is CASSPTAASYEQYF. The CDR3 DNA reads as TGTGCCAGCTCACCAACGGCGGCCTCCTACGAGCAGTACTTC. The full variable domain, completed using reference TRBV18 and TRBJ2-7, is NAGVMQNPRHLVRRRGQEARLRCSPMKGHSHVYWYRQLPEEGLKFMVYLQKENIIDESGMPKERFSAEFPKEGPSILRIQQVVRGDSAAYFCASSPTAASYEQYFGPGTRLTVT.

V usage is TRBV5-6 and J usage is TRBJ2-1, with D possibly being TRBD1 (5 bases). The CDR3 is made up of 12 amino acids. Germline CDR1 reads SGHDT; CDR2 reads YYEEEE. Trimming took 2 bases from V and 10 from J, leaving 10 bases between them. CDR3 loop: CASSFTGVEQFF. The CDR3 nucleotides read TGTGCCAGCAGCTTCACAGGAGTCGAGCAGTTCTTC.

The chain employs TRBV19 and TRBJ2-7; no reliable D call. V shed 4 bases and J shed 0 bases, with 13 bases lying between them. Germline V lookup: CDR1 LNHDA, CDR2 SQIVND (reference sequence). The CDR3 loop spans 15 amino acids. CDR3 loop: CASSSMMRSSYEQYF. CDR3 coding DNA: TGTGCCAGTAGTAGTATGATGCGGAGCTCCTACGAGCAGTACTTC.

The rearrangement links TRBV5-1 to TRBJ2-7; D is perhaps TRBD1 (5 bases). The V gene lost 0 bases and the J gene lost 0 bases, with 7 bases spanning the gap. Germline V gives CDR1 SGHRS, CDR2 YFSETQ. The CDR3 totals 14 residues. The CDR3 is CASSLEGRSYEQYF. The DNA of the CDR3 is TGCGCCAGCAGCTTGGAGGGGCGCTCCTACGAGCAGTACTTC.

This chain connects TRBV19 to TRBJ1-2; 7 nucleotides match TRBD1. The germline V gene has CDR1 LNHDA and CDR2 SQIVND (reference sequence). The CDR3 sequence is 16 residues long. The V and J ends lost 6 bases and 2 bases, in that order; junction bases with no gene match: 12. The CDR3 here is CASSPSRDRANYGYTF. For the CDR3, the DNA is TGTGCCAGTAGCCCGAGCAGAGACAGGGCAAACTATGGCTACACCTTC.

The rearrangement joins TRBV5-4 to TRBJ1-6; no clear D gene. Germline-derived CDR1 and CDR2 are SGHNT and YYREEE (reference sequence). This CDR3 contains 12 residues. Trimming took off 4 bases at V and 3 bases at J, with 2 bases between the two ends. CDR3 sequence (DNA): TGTGCCAGCAGCCTCTATAATTCACCCCTCCACTTT. This encodes CASSLYNSPLHF.

The CDR3 coding sequence is TGTGCCAGCAGCTTAGGGGTAAATGAGCAGTTCTTC. Its protein is CASSLGVNEQFF. The chain employs TRBV5-6 and TRBJ2-1; tentative D call: TRBD1 (5 bases). CDR3 length: 12 amino acids. CDR1 SGHDT and CDR2 YYEEEE come from the germline V gene. Trimming took 2 bases from V and 7 from J, leaving 7 bases between them. Full variable domain (remainder filled in from reference TRBV5-6 and TRBJ2-1): DAGVTQSPTHLIKTRGQQVTLRCSPKSGHDTVSWYQQALGQGPQFIFQYYEEEERQRGNFPDRFSGHQFPNYSSELNVNALLLGDSALYLCASSLGVNEQFFGPGTRLTVL.

This clone was observed a single time. The CDR3 sequence is CATCKQNTGELFF. Here the CDR3 DNA reads TGTGCCACCTGTAAGCAGAACACCGGGGAGCTGTTTTTT. The rearrangement links TRBV12-3 or TRBV12-4 to TRBJ2-2, with D hard to call. CDR3 size: 13 residues. Trimming shortened V by 10 bases and J by 1 base, and 10 bases separated the two germline ends.

V gene TRBV3-1 (or the pseudogene TRBV3-2) combines with J gene TRBJ2-1; TRBD2 is a possible D gene (6 bases). V was cut by 6 bases and J by 5 bases, with 20 bases left in between. CDR3 length equals 16 residues. Germline CDR1 LGHDT, CDR2 YNNKEL (reference sequence). The CDR3 nucleotides are TGTGCCAGCAGTAGACAGCCCTTTGGAGGGGACAATGAGCAGTTCTTC. It encodes CASSRQPFGGDNEQFF.

This chain connects TRBV4-1 to TRBJ1-5, with D perhaps TRBD1 (5 bases). V lost 4 bases to trimming and J lost 2 bases, with 12 bases between them. Germline assignment: CDR1 MGHRA and CDR2 YSYEKL. This CDR3 is built from 15 residues. In DNA, the CDR3 is TGCGCCAGCAGCCGCGGGGGGTACGGCAATCAGCCCCAGCATTTT. Amino acids: CASSRGGYGNQPQHF.

The chain employs TRBV7-2 and TRBJ1-2; 7 bases map to TRBD1. CDR3 length: 17 residues. Germline CDR1 is SGHTA and CDR2 is FQGNSA. Trimming cost V 5 bases and J 7 bases; bases outside gene matches: 19. The CDR3 loop is CASSLQTARDRGTGYTF. The CDR3 DNA is TGTGCCAGCAGCCTCCAAACCGCAAGGGACAGAGGTACTGGCTACACCTTC.

The chain couples TRBV19 to TRBJ2-5, with TRBD2 identical over 8 bases. CDR1 and CDR2 (germline): LNHDA, SQIVND (reference sequence). V was pared by 6 bases and J by 5 bases, with 2 bases of the junction left unmatched. There are 12 residues in the CDR3. The CDR3 loop reads CASSTGGETQYF. CDR3 coding DNA: TGTGCCAGTAGCACGGGGGGGGAGACCCAGTACTTC. Filled out from reference TRBV19 and TRBJ2-5, the complete variable domain reads DGGITQSPKYLFRKEGQNVTLSCEQNLNHDAMYWYRQDPGQGLRLIYYSQIVNDFQKGDIAEGYSVSREKKESFPLTVTSAQKNPTAFYLCASSTGGETQYFGPGTRLLVL.

The rearrangement links TRBV10-1 to TRBJ2-1; TRBD1 matches at 8 bases. J was trimmed by 6 bases and V by 7 bases; bases with no gene match: 35. The germline gives CDR1 WNHNN, CDR2 SYGVQD (reference sequence). This CDR3 spans 23 amino acids. CDR3 in amino acids: CASNKEKTLVGGTTGVRFNEQFF. CDR3 coding DNA: TGCGCCAGCAATAAAGAGAAGACCCTTGTCGGGGGAACGACAGGGGTGAGATTCAATGAGCAGTTCTTC.

This clone was counted a single time. The V call is TRBV7-2, the J call TRBJ2-1; 12 bases are shared with TRBD2. Unmatched junction bases numbered 8, after V lost 1 base and J lost 7 bases. The CDR3 has 17 amino acids. Germline V gives CDR1 SGHTA, CDR2 FQGNSA. CDR3 residues: CASSLVVSSGGENEQFF. As DNA, the CDR3 is TGTGCCAGCAGCTTAGTAGTATCTAGCGGGGGGGAAAATGAGCAGTTCTTC.

This chain uses TRBV14 with TRBJ1-6, with D unclear. CDR1 is SGHDN, CDR2 FVKESK, per germline. The CDR3 covers 15 residues. The V gene lost 1 base and the J gene lost 7 bases, with 11 bases spanning the gap. In DNA form, the CDR3 reads TGTGCCAGCAGCCAAGCGGGAAGATGGAATTCACCCCTCCACTTT. It is translated as CASSQAGRWNSPLHF.

This chain uses TRBV9 with TRBJ1-1; D uncertain. Germline-derived CDR1 and CDR2 are SGDLS and YYNGEE. The CDR3 totals 12 residues. Trimming took off 0 bases at V and 11 bases at J, with 11 bases between the two ends. The CDR3 DNA follows: TGTGCCAGCAGCGTAGTTTTGGGAGAGGCTTTCTTT. Translating gives CASSVVLGEAFF.

This clone was observed a single time. The rearrangement links TRBV27 to TRBJ1-2; D possibly corresponds to TRBD1 (5 bases). Looked up from germline, CDR1 is MNHEY and CDR2 is SMNVEV (reference sequence). This CDR3 contains 13 residues. With 2 bases removed from V and 8 bases from J, the gap between germline ends came to 12 bases. The CDR3 sequence: CASSLTHSGGYTF. The CDR3 DNA follows: TGTGCCAGCAGTTTAACCCATTCAGGGGGCTACACCTTC.

A single count supports this clone. The chain recombines TRBV27 with TRBJ2-2, with D possibly TRBD1 on 6 matching bases. V was cut by 4 bases and J by 0 bases, with 12 bases left in between. The CDR3 is made up of 16 amino acids. Looked up from germline, CDR1 is MNHEY and CDR2 is SMNVEV (reference sequence). In nucleotides, the CDR3 is TGTGCCAGCAGTTACTCAAGGACAGCGAACACCGGGGAGCTGTTTTTT. Its translation: CASSYSRTANTGELFF.

This chain links TRBV9 with TRBJ2-7; 12 positions agree with TRBD2. After removal of 3 bases from V and 2 bases from J, the junction contained 12 bases not matched to a gene. CDR3 length: 18 amino acids. Germline V gene sequence: CDR1 SGDLS, CDR2 YYNGEE. The CDR3 spells CASSAGPLTSGRPYEQYF. CDR3 sequence (DNA): TGTGCCAGCAGCGCCGGGCCCTTGACTAGCGGGAGACCCTACGAGCAGTACTTC.

This clone was detected only once. This rearrangement joins TRBV7-9 to TRBJ2-5; D may be TRBD2 (5 bases). Trimming took off 5 bases at V and 5 bases at J, with 15 bases between the two ends. This CDR3 contains 14 residues. The V gene's germline CDR1 is SEHNR and CDR2 FQNEAQ (reference sequence). For the CDR3, the DNA is TGTGCCAGCAGCGGCCAGAGGGCTGTCGAGACCCAGTACTTC. Amino acid sequence: CASSGQRAVETQYF.

This chain connects TRBV4-1 to TRBJ2-2; D is possibly TRBD1 (5 bases). V was cut by 4 bases and J by 0 bases, with 12 bases left in between. The CDR3 contains 16 residues. Per germline, CDR1 MGHRA and CDR2 YSYEKL. The CDR3 is CASSPKTVPNTGELFF. The CDR3, as DNA: TGCGCCAGCAGCCCAAAGACAGTCCCGAACACCGGGGAGCTGTTTTTT.

Concerning this clone itself: It is unclear where the CDR3 begins or ends on the DNA, so no DNA is shown, and the CDR3 is as TCRdb lists it. This chain connects TRBV7-5 to TRBJ1-4; TRBD1, the D gene given by the table, was not confirmed from the DNA. TRBV7-5 is deemed a pseudogene. The CDR3 is 20 amino acids in total, end residues counted. CDR3 sequence: CARSWGRGSRGRRSREKLFF.

This clone was observed a single time. J is TRBJ1-4 and V is TRBV27; D is undetermined. The germline CDR1 and CDR2 sequences are MNHEY and SMNVEV (reference sequence). Between the trimmed V and J ends, which lost 5 bases and 6 bases, there was a span of 13 bases. The CDR3 loop spans 14 amino acids. CDR3 loop: CASSPFAGDEKLFF. CDR3 nucleotide sequence: TGTGCCAGCAGTCCCTTCGCAGGTGATGAAAAACTGTTTTTT. Filled out from reference TRBV27 and TRBJ1-4, the complete variable domain reads EAQVTQNPRYLITVTGKKLTVTCSQNMNHEYMSWYRQDPGLGLRQIYYSMNVEVTDKGDVPEGYKVSRKEKRNFPLILESPSPNQTSLYFCASSPFAGDEKLFFGSGTQLSVL.

The chain joins TRBV6-5 to TRBJ1-2, with no clear D. Germline-derived CDR1 and CDR2 are MNHEY and SVGAGI. The CDR3 is 14 amino acids. The V gene lost 0 bases and the J gene lost 7 bases, with 12 bases spanning the gap. The CDR3 spells CASSYSTGFSGYTF. The CDR3 DNA follows: TGTGCCAGCAGTTACTCGACCGGGTTCTCTGGCTACACCTTC.